This is a list of T cell receptor beta chains from one sample in a study of OX40 agonist ivuxolimab in advanced cancers. The assay was immunoSEQ multiplex PCR, and TCRdb's table has in-frame clones only and misses some. The data hold some 81,000 clones, with 87% observed a single time. The sample in question was CD4+ or CD8+ T cells sorted from blood, obtained in a trial of the OX40 agonist ivuxolimab. Receptor source: an adult with an advanced solid tumor such as melanoma, head and neck, liver or kidney cancer. The CDR3 runs from the conserved cysteine through the conserved F or W. The D gene is left open where the match is weak. Only part of the rows carry a size: once, few, many, or a class if the clone is expanded.

V gene	D gene	CDR3 length	J gene	clone size	CDR3 protein	CDR3 DNA
TRBV11-2	-	15	TRBJ1-3	-	CASSSRLSSGNTIYF	TGTGCCAGCAGCTCCAGATTAAGCTCTGGAAACACCATATATTTT
TRBV4-1	-	16	TRBJ1-3	-	CASSKVGVLPGNTIYF	TGCGCCAGCAGCAAAGTTGGGGTCCTCCCTGGAAACACCATATATTTT
TRBV7-6	TRBD1	16	TRBJ1-5	-	CASSLEGTGINQPQHF	TGTGCCAGCAGCCTAGAAGGGACAGGTATAAATCAGCCCCAGCATTTT
TRBV15	-	16	TRBJ2-7	-	CATSRPGLPGQYEQYF	TGTGCCACCAGCAGGCCGGGACTGCCGGGACAATACGAGCAGTACTTC
TRBV5-1	TRBD1	16	TRBJ1-4	-	CASSLDTGGTNEKLFF	TGCGCCAGCAGCTTGGACACAGGGGGGACTAATGAAAAACTGTTTTTT
TRBV18	-	14	TRBJ2-7	once	CASSTQQGRNEQYF	TGTGCCAGCTCAACGCAACAGGGGAGGAACGAGCAGTACTTC
TRBV9	-	13	TRBJ1-1	-	CASSGRVNTEAFF	TGTGCCAGCAGCGGCAGGGTAAACACTGAAGCTTTCTTT
TRBV5-4	TRBD1	15	TRBJ2-3	-	CASSGIDRGENTQYF	TGTGCCAGCAGCGGAATTGACAGGGGGGAAAATACGCAGTATTTT
TRBV11-2	-	15	TRBJ1-2	few	CASSLVQTTNYGYTF	TGTGCCAGCAGCTTAGTTCAGACTACTAACTATGGCTACACCTTC
TRBV7-9	-	14	TRBJ1-5	-	CASSPARSNQPQHF	TGTGCCAGCAGTCCAGCGCGGAGCAATCAGCCCCAGCATTTT
TRBV14	-	13	TRBJ2-5	-	CASSQEGIGTQYF	TGTGCCAGCAGCCAGGAGGGGATTGGGACCCAGTACTTC
TRBV14	TRBD1	15	TRBJ1-4	-	CASSQVAGTGGKLFF	TGTGCCAGCAGCCAAGTCGCCGGGACAGGGGGAAAACTGTTTTTT
TRBV9	TRBD1	18	TRBJ2-3	-	CASSGRKTGGLGTDTQYF	TGTGCCAGCAGCGGGAGAAAAACAGGGGGCTTGGGTACAGATACGCAGTATTTT
TRBV4-2	TRBD2	16	TRBJ2-1	-	CASSRETSTAYNEQFF	TGTGCCAGCAGCCGGGAGACTAGCACGGCCTACAATGAGCAGTTCTTC